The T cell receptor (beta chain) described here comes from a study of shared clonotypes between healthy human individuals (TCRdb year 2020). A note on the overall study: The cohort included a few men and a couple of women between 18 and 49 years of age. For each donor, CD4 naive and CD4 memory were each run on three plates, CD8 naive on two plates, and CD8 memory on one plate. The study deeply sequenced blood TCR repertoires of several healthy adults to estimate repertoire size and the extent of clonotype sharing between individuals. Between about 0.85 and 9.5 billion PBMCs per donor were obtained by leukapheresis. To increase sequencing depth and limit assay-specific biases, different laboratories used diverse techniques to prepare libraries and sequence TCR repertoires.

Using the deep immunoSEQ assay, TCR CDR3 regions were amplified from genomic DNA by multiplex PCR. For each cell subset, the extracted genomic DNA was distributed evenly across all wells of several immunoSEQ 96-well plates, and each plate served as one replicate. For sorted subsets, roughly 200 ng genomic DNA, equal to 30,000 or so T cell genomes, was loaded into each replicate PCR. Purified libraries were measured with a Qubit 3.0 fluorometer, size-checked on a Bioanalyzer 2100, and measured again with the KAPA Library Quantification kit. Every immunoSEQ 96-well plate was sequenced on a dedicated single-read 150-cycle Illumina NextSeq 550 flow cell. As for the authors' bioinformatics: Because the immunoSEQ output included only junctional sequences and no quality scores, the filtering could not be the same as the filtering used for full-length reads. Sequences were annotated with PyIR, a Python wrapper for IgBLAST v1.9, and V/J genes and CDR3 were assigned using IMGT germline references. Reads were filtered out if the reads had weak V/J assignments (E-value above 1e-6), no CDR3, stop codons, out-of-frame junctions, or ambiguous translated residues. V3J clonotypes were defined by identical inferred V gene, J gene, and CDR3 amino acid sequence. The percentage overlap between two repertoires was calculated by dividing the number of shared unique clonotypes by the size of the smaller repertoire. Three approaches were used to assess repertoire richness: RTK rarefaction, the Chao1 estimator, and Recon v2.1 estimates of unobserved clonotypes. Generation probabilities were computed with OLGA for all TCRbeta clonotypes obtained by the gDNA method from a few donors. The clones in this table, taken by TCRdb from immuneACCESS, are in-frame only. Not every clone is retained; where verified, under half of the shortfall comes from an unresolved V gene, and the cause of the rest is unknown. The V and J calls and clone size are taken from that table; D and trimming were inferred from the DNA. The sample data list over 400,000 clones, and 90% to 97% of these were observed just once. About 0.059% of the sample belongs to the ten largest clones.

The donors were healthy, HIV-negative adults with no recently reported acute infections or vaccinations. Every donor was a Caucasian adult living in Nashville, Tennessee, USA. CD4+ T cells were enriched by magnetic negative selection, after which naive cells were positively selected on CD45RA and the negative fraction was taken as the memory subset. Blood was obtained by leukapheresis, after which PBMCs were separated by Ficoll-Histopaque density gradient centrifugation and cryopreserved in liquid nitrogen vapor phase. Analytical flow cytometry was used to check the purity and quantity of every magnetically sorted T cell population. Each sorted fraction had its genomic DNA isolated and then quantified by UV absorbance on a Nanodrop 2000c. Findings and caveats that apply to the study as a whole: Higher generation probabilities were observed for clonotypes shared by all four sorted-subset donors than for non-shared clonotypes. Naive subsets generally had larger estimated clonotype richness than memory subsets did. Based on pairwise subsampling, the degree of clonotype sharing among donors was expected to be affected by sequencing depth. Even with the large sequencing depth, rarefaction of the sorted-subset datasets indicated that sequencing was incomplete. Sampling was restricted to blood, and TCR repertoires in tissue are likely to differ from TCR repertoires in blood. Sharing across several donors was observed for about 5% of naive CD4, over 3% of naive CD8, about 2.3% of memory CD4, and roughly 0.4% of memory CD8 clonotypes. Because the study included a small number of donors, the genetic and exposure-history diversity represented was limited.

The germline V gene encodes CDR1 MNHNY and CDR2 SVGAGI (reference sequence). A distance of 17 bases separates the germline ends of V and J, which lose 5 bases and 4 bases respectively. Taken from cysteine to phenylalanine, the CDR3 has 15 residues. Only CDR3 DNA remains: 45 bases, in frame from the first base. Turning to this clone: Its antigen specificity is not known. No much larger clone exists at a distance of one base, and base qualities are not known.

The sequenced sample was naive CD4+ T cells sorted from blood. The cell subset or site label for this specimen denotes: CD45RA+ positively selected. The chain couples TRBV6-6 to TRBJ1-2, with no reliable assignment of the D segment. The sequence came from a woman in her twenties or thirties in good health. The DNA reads TGTGCCAGCAGTACCCCTCGGGGTTCGGGCTATGGCTACACCTTC. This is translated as CASSTPRGSGYGYTF.